Below, one T cell receptor beta chain is given with its context. These data come from a study of cytomegalovirus exposure and HLA in healthy donors. The PCR had 60 Vbeta and 13 Jbeta primers. TCRdb keeps only in-frame clones here, not all; method: immunoSEQ multiplex PCR. The sample carries fewer than 130,000 clones, around 79% recorded once. V lost 4 bases and J lost 0; bases outside the gene matches: 2. The CDR3 loop spans 16 amino acids. Germline lookup yields CDR1 LGHNA and CDR2 YSLEER. The sequenced sample was PBMCs. The sequence was obtained from a woman aged 30 to 39 in good health and CMV-seronegative. The chain is built from TRBV4-3 and TRBJ2-2; 10 positions match TRBD2. The chain's CDR3 is CASSRTSGANTGELFF. CDR3 coding DNA: TGCGCCAGCAGCCGAACTAGCGGGGCGAACACCGGGGAGCTGTTTTTT.